This T cell receptor beta chain is drawn from a study of CD8 T cells in ankylosing spondylitis. Points from the study as a whole: For ankylosing spondylitis blood, a TCR beta motif of roughly 8 highly homologous variants appeared characteristic.

Germline assignment: CDR1 MNHNS and CDR2 SASEGT. Trimming took off 5 bases at V and 4 bases at J, with 30 bases between the two ends. CDR3 length equals 19 residues. This clonotype has more than one count but fewer than ten. Its cognate antigen is unknown. 5'-RACE, quantitative and with molecular barcodes, yielded the TCR beta libraries. One entry per CDR3 protein results from TCRdb running MiXCR on the 5' RACE reads. The data hold 700,000 to 1,000,000 distinct CDR3 sequences, with about 11% observed a single time. Sequenced input: blood, either unsorted or a sorted T cell fraction (not recorded which). The chain links TRBV6-1 to TRBJ2-7; perhaps TRBD1 as D (6 bases). The TCR originated in a male donor with ankylosing spondylitis. CDR3 DNA: TGTGCCAGCAGTACCACCACCATCTTTCTCGGGACATCACCTTACGAGCAGTACTTC. As protein: CASSTTTIFLGTSPYEQYF.